Each of the 26 T cell receptor beta chains below was sequenced from the same sample in a study of CD8 T cells in ankylosing spondylitis. Whole-study results and caveats: Seemingly characteristic of ankylosing spondylitis blood was a TCR beta motif consisting of under ten highly homologous variants.

No cognate antigen is known for these TCRs. TCRdb recomputed calls from the 5' RACE reads with MiXCR, one row per CDR3 protein. Of 800,000 to 900,000 distinct CDR3 sequences in the sample, approximately 12% were seen once. The sequenced sample consisted of blood, either unsorted or a sorted T cell fraction (not recorded which). These receptors were taken from a male donor with ankylosing spondylitis.

In this sample, this clonotype turned up a few times. This chain joins TRBV20-1 and TRBJ2-1; TRBD2 aligns across 9 bases. The CDR3 consists of 12 residues. CDR1 and CDR2 (germline): DFQATT, SNEGSKA (reference sequence). The ends lost 4 bases at V and 12 bases at J; junction bases unmatched: 7. The CDR3 DNA follows: TGCAGTGCTAAAATGCGGACTAGCGCGCAGTTCTTC. This encodes CSAKMRTSAQFF.

This clonotype was detected ten times or more. This rearrangement joins TRBV4-2 to TRBJ2-1; TRBD2 matches at 10 bases. Germline V gene data show CDR1 as LGHNA and CDR2 as YNFKEQ. Germline trimming cut 4 bases from V and 6 bases from J; bases unmatched to any gene: 12. CDR3 length: 17 amino acids. In DNA form, the CDR3 reads TGTGCCAGCAGCCCTTCGGCTAGCGGGGGCCTAGTCAATGAGCAGTTCTTC. Its protein product is CASSPSASGGLVNEQFF.

The chain links TRBV12-3 or TRBV12-4 to TRBJ2-3; 7 bases agree with TRBD1. The CDR3 is 15 residues long. Trimming removed 6 bases from V and 1 base from J; junction bases left unmatched: 7. Written as DNA, the CDR3 is TGTGCCAGCAGGGGGGACAGAGGGGGCACAGATACGCAGTATTTT. The encoded protein is CASRGDRGGTDTQYF.

This rearrangement joins TRBV6-2 or TRBV6-3 to TRBJ2-3; 9 nucleotides agree with TRBD1. The germline CDR1 and CDR2 sequences are MNHEY and SVGEGT. The CDR3 extends over 16 amino acids. The V gene end was trimmed by 6 bases and the J gene end by 10 bases; junction bases not matched to a gene: 17. The CDR3 sequence: CASSLWGWDRAGSQYF. CDR3 DNA sequence: TGTGCCAGCAGCCTCTGGGGGTGGGACAGGGCAGGTTCGCAGTATTTT.

The V and J genes are TRBV2 and TRBJ1-4, with D uncertain. This CDR3 spans 11 amino acids. The germline CDR1 and CDR2 sequences are SNHLY and FYNNEI. V lost 6 bases and J lost 12, with 11 bases in between. The CDR3 DNA sequence: TGTGCCAGCAGCTACACCGGCCAACTGTTTTTT. It yields the protein CASSYTGQLFF.

This clonotype was picked up a small number of times. The chain combines TRBV20-1 with TRBJ1-1; no reliable D call. The V end lost 7 bases, the J end lost 0 bases, and 27 bases lay between the germline ends. The CDR3 is 18 residues long. CDR1 and CDR2 from the germline V gene are DFQATT and SNEGSKA (reference sequence). In DNA, the CDR3 is TGCAGTGTCCCGGGTGATGACGGTAGGCGTCTACTGAACACTGAAGCTTTCTTT. It yields the protein CSVPGDDGRRLLNTEAFF.

This clonotype was recorded a few times. The chain employs TRBV12-3 or TRBV12-4 and TRBJ2-5, with D possibly being TRBD1 or TRBD2 (5 bases each). The V gene lost 2 bases and the J gene lost 3 bases, with 13 bases spanning the gap. The CDR3 runs 15 residues. The CDR3 protein is CASSLWGFGKETQYF. The CDR3 bases are TGTGCCAGCAGTTTATGGGGGTTCGGCAAAGAGACCCAGTACTTC.

V usage is TRBV20-1 and J usage is TRBJ2-2; unclear D gene. Germline V gene data show CDR1 as DFQATT and CDR2 as SNEGSKA (reference sequence). This CDR3 comprises 16 residues. Trimming removed 0 bases at V and 4 bases at J, with 15 bases between. DNA for the CDR3: TGCAGTGCTAGAGATGTCAGTCGGAGACGCACCGGGGAGCTGTTTTTT. Translating it yields CSARDVSRRRTGELFF.

J is TRBJ1-2 and V is TRBV7-2; 7 bases are a match to TRBD1. Germline V CDR1 and CDR2: SGHTA, FQGNSA. Trimming took 5 bases from V and 6 from J; bases not matched to a gene: 6. This CDR3 is 13 amino acids long. CDR3 protein: CASSQTGMDGYTF. The CDR3 DNA is TGTGCCAGCAGCCAGACAGGGATGGATGGCTACACCTTC.

Of note for this clonotype: A read error may explain this, as a much larger clone is one base away. Given the absence of the conserved phenylalanine or tryptophan at the CDR3 end, a read error is likely. V gene TRBV10-3 combines with J gene TRBJ2-1, with TRBD2 matching over 14 bases. The germline V gene has CDR1 ENHRY and CDR2 SYGVKD. The CDR3 extends over 19 amino acids. V lost 3 bases, J lost 1 base, and 8 bases stayed unmatched. The CDR3 coding sequence is TGTGCCATCAGTGATTACGGGACTAGCGGGAGAGGTTCCTACAATGAGCAGTTCATC. It codes for CAISDYGTSGRGSYNEQFI.

This clonotype showed up just a few times. V gene TRBV11-2 combines with J gene TRBJ2-4; D remains ambiguous. The germline V gene has CDR1 SGHAT and CDR2 FQNNGV. The V and J ends lost 5 bases and 0 bases respectively, with 14 bases between them. The CDR3 has 16 amino acids. Here the CDR3 reads CASSLFRSEAKNIQYF. The CDR3 DNA is TGTGCCAGCAGCCTTTTTCGGTCCGAAGCCAAAAACATTCAGTACTTC.

The sample holds a few counts of this clonotype. V is TRBV7-2 and J is TRBJ1-3, with D unclear. Between the trimmed V and J ends, which lost 3 bases and 3 bases, there was a span of 9 bases. The CDR3 covers 14 residues. Germline assignment: CDR1 SGHTA and CDR2 FQGNSA. DNA of the CDR3: TGTGCCAGCAGCTTGCGTCAGCGTGGAAACACCATATATTTT. Amino acid sequence: CASSLRQRGNTIYF.

The V gene is TRBV20-1, the J gene TRBJ1-2, with no clear D. This CDR3 contains 12 residues. CDR1 is DFQATT, CDR2 SNEGSKA, per germline (reference sequence). The CDR3 nucleotides are TGCGGCCTGGGTCGATCTAACTATGGCTACACCTTC. Amino acids: CGLGRSNYGYTF.

The sample holds a few counts of this clonotype. The chain is built from TRBV9 and TRBJ2-1; 14 positions match TRBD2. After removal of 2 bases from V and 10 bases from J, the junction contained 5 bases not matched to a gene. Per the germline V gene, CDR1 is SGDLS and CDR2 is YYNGEE. CDR3 length: 15 amino acids. CDR3 DNA: TGTGCCAGCAGCGTCCCGGGGACTAGCGGGGGAGAGCAGTTCTTC. Translated, it gives CASSVPGTSGGEQFF. The full variable domain, with the rest looked up from reference TRBV9 and TRBJ2-1, is DSGVTQTPKHLITATGQRVTLRCSPRSGDLSVYWYQQSLDQGLQFLIQYYNGEERAKGNILERFSAQQFPDLHSELNLSSLELGDSALYFCASSVPGTSGGEQFFGPGTRLTVL.

This clonotype came up many times. This chain connects TRBV7-9 to TRBJ2-3, with D possibly TRBD1 on 6 matching bases. V was pared by 5 bases and J by 4 bases, with 16 bases between. Germline lookup yields CDR1 SEHNR and CDR2 FQNEAQ (reference sequence). The CDR3 runs 15 residues. CDR3 nucleotide sequence: TGTGCCAGCAGCCCAGGGGATAGGAGATCAGATACGCAGTATTTT. Translating gives CASSPGDRRSDTQYF.

At least ten counts were recorded for this clonotype. J is TRBJ1-2 and V is TRBV20-1; D possibly corresponds to TRBD1 (6 bases). Trimming pared 2 bases from V and 1 base from J, leaving 8 bases between. Germline CDR1 is DFQATT and CDR2 is SNEGSKA (reference sequence). The CDR3 contains 13 residues. CDR3: CSARKGVNYGYTF. The CDR3 bases are TGCAGTGCTAGAAAGGGGGTTAACTATGGCTACACCTTC.

V gene TRBV7-2 combines with J gene TRBJ1-3; unclear D gene. Per germline, CDR1 SGHTA and CDR2 FQGNSA. The CDR3 is 14 residues long. V was shortened by 2 bases and J by 4 bases, with 9 bases between the two germline ends. CDR3 sequence reads: CASSLTVIGNTIYF. The CDR3 region has the DNA TGTGCCAGCAGCTTAACTGTGATCGGAAACACCATATATTTT.

The chain uses TRBV18 and TRBJ1-2, with D perhaps TRBD1 (5 bases). The germline gives CDR1 KGHSH, CDR2 LQKENI. V lost 6 bases to trimming and J lost 6 bases, with 23 bases between them. The CDR3 loop spans 16 amino acids. The CDR3 sequence: CASSPNPGATRDGYTF. CDR3 sequence (DNA): TGTGCCAGCTCGCCAAACCCTGGGGCGACGCGCGATGGCTACACCTTC.

This clonotype was detected ten times or more. This rearrangement joins TRBV4-2 to TRBJ1-4; the match to TRBD1 covers 8 bases. The germline V gene encodes CDR1 LGHNA and CDR2 YNFKEQ. With V trimmed by 4 bases and J by 8 bases, 6 bases remained unmatched. The CDR3 loop spans 14 amino acids. The CDR3 reads CASSRTGKLEKLFF. CDR3 in DNA: TGTGCCAGCAGCCGGACAGGGAAGTTGGAAAAACTGTTTTTT.

This clonotype turned up a few times. The genes are TRBV6-2 or TRBV6-3 and TRBJ1-1; perhaps TRBD1 as D (5 bases). V lost 2 bases and J lost 1, with 8 bases in between. The CDR3 spans 14 residues. Germline values: CDR1 MNHEY, CDR2 SVGEGT. The CDR3 reads CASSYGARNTEAFF. The CDR3 DNA is TGTGCCAGCAGTTACGGGGCCAGGAACACTGAAGCTTTCTTT.

The gene calls are TRBV20-1 and TRBJ1-4; the D gene is possibly TRBD1 (5 bases). The CDR3 spans 16 residues. The V end was cut by 6 bases, the J end by 4 bases, with 21 bases between. Germline CDR1 and CDR2: DFQATT and SNEGSKA (reference sequence). The CDR3 coding sequence is TGCAGTGCCGTCTATAGACAGTTATCAGGTAATGAAAAACTGTTTTTT. Translation gives CSAVYRQLSGNEKLFF.

This chain joins TRBV6-1 and TRBJ1-3; D gene uncertain. V was cut by 0 bases and J by 2 bases, with 8 bases left in between. The V gene's germline CDR1 is MNHNS and CDR2 SASEGT. This CDR3 contains 15 residues. The DNA of the CDR3 is TGTGCCAGCAGTGAAGCGGGGTACACTGGAAACACCATATATTTT. Its translation: CASSEAGYTGNTIYF.

A word on this clonotype: A junction end diverges from the germline sequence, so it may reflect a read error. This chain connects TRBV11-2 to TRBJ2-3; 10 bases line up with TRBD1. This CDR3 has 17 residues. Germline V gene sequence: CDR1 SGHAT, CDR2 FQNNGV. The CDR3 spells CASSLADWTGGPYTQYF. The CDR3 region has the DNA TGTGCCAGCAGTTTAGCCGACTGGACAGGGGGGCCTTATACGCAGTATTTT.

The chain links TRBV11-2 to TRBJ1-5; a possible D gene is TRBD1 (5 bases). CDR3 length equals 15 residues. Trimming took 5 bases from V and 1 from J, leaving 12 bases between them. The germline gives CDR1 SGHAT, CDR2 FQNNGV. The CDR3 nucleotides are TGTGCCAGCAGCCTAGGAGGGGAAAGCAATCAGCCCCAGCATTTT. This translates into CASSLGGESNQPQHF.

The CDR3 nucleotides are TGTGCCAGCAGTTTCGGGGGGTCTAGCCAGCCCCAGCATTTT. This encodes CASSFGGSSQPQHF. The chain links TRBV2 to TRBJ1-5; TRBD1 is a possible D gene (5 bases). CDR1 SNHLY and CDR2 FYNNEI come from the germline V gene. Deletions cut 5 bases from V and 7 bases from J, with 15 bases between. The CDR3 is 14 residues long.

This clonotype showed up just a few times. The CDR3, as DNA: TGCAGTGCTAGATACCAGTACCAAGAGACCCAGTACTTC. It specifies CSARYQYQETQYF. This chain joins TRBV20-1 and TRBJ2-5; D unresolved. The germline CDR1 and CDR2 sequences are DFQATT and SNEGSKA (reference sequence). CDR3 length: 13 amino acids. V was clipped by 2 bases and J by 0 bases, with 7 bases between them.